A single sample gave rise to the 29 T cell receptor beta chains below, sequenced in a study of shared clonotypes between healthy human individuals. The method was immunoSEQ multiplex PCR; TCRdb's version includes in-frame clones alone and lacks a portion of them. This table has 2 million to 2.5 million clones, 95% appearing once. The sample was naive CD4+ T cells sorted from blood. Subset defined: CD45RA+ positively selected. All receptors come from a man between 18 and 35 years old in good health.

The chain has TRBV27 and TRBJ1-4; D might be TRBD1 (5 bases). The CDR3 sequence is 18 residues long. Trimming took off 6 bases at V and 0 bases at J, with 20 bases between the two ends. Looked up from germline, CDR1 is MNHEY and CDR2 is SMNVEV (reference sequence). The CDR3 nucleotides are TGTGCCAGCAGGAAGGGCGGACAAATCCCAACAACTAATGAAAAACTGTTTTTT. This sequence encodes CASRKGGQIPTTNEKLFF.

In its sample, this clone was seen once. The V and J genes are TRBV2 and TRBJ2-2, with D unresolved. The germline V gene has CDR1 SNHLY and CDR2 FYNNEI. The length of the CDR3 is 14 residues. V was cut by 5 bases and J by 1 base, with 8 bases left in between. The CDR3 region has the DNA TGTGCCAGCAGTCCTGACGGGAACACCGGGGAGCTGTTTTTT. It yields the protein CASSPDGNTGELFF.

The J gene is TRBJ1-1, the V gene TRBV2, with D unclear. V was clipped by 7 bases and J by 8 bases, with 14 bases between them. Per germline, CDR1 SNHLY and CDR2 FYNNEI. This CDR3 contains 12 residues. The CDR3: CASNRGSSEAFF. For the CDR3, the DNA is TGTGCCAGCAACCGGGGAAGTTCCGAAGCTTTCTTT.

For this clone: Within the sample, other DNA sequences also encode this same CDR3. The V gene is TRBV25-1, the J gene TRBJ2-3; the D is unclear. The ends were cut back, 3 bases at V and 1 base at J, with 8 bases in the middle. Germline assignment: CDR1 MGHDK and CDR2 SYGVNS. This CDR3 region has 14 residues. The CDR3 nucleotides read TGTGCCAGCAGTGAGTCCCGGGGCACAGATACGCAGTATTTT. Residues: CASSESRGTDTQYF. Based on the CDR3 plus reference TRBV25-1 and TRBJ2-3, the full variable domain is EADIYQTPRYLVIGTGKKITLECSQTMGHDKMYWYQQDPGMELHLIHYSYGVNSTEKGDLSSESTVSRIRTEHFPLTLESARPSHTSQYLCASSESRGTDTQYFGPGTRLTVL.

CDR3 sequence (DNA): TGTGCCAGCAGCCTACAGGGAATTCATGGCTACACCTTC. This codes for CASSLQGIHGYTF. This sequence joins TRBV5-4 and TRBJ1-2, with TRBD1 as a possible D gene (6 bases). Germline assignment: CDR1 SGHNT and CDR2 YYREEE (reference sequence). The CDR3 has 13 residues. Trimming took 4 bases from V and 6 from J, leaving 13 bases between them.

This clone appeared once. The gene calls are TRBV6-1 and TRBJ1-2; 7 positions agree with TRBD1. V trimming: 4 bases; J trimming: 7 bases; junction bases outside the gene matches: 9. CDR1 and CDR2 from the germline V gene are MNHNS and SASEGT. The CDR3 has 14 amino acids. The CDR3 region is CASSAPGGAGGYTF. The CDR3 DNA follows: TGTGCCAGCAGTGCCCCAGGGGGGGCAGGTGGCTACACCTTC.

The chain joins TRBV7-9 to TRBJ2-7; 10 positions match TRBD2. V trimming: 6 bases; J trimming: 0 bases; junction bases outside the gene matches: 5. The CDR3 length is 15 residues. Germline V lookup: CDR1 SEHNR, CDR2 FQNEAQ (reference sequence). The CDR3 spells CASSVTSGISYEQYF. The CDR3 nucleotides are TGTGCCAGCAGTGTTACTAGCGGGATCTCCTACGAGCAGTACTTC.

The chain couples TRBV30 to TRBJ1-2; D is perhaps TRBD1 (5 bases). Germline V CDR1 and CDR2: GTSNPN, SVGIG (reference sequence). V was pared by 2 bases and J by 7 bases, with 14 bases between. This CDR3 has 13 residues. CDR3 amino acids: CAWSIQGLGGYTF. The DNA of the CDR3 is TGTGCCTGGAGTATCCAGGGACTTGGTGGCTACACCTTC.

This chain uses TRBV5-6 with TRBJ2-5; 8 positions match TRBD2. This CDR3 spans 15 amino acids. With V trimmed by 0 bases and J by 2 bases, 3 bases remained unmatched. Per germline, CDR1 SGHDT and CDR2 YYEEEE. The CDR3 spells CASSLVAGGQETQYF. For the CDR3, the DNA is TGTGCCAGCAGCTTGGTGGCGGGAGGACAAGAGACCCAGTACTTC. Filled out from reference TRBV5-6 and TRBJ2-5, the complete variable domain reads DAGVTQSPTHLIKTRGQQVTLRCSPKSGHDTVSWYQQALGQGPQFIFQYYEEEERQRGNFPDRFSGHQFPNYSSELNVNALLLGDSALYLCASSLVAGGQETQYFGPGTRLLVL.

This clone was counted between two and nine times. The sample contains more than one DNA sequence encoding this CDR3. V gene TRBV4-1 combines with J gene TRBJ1-1; D gene unclear. The CDR3 is 14 residues long. With 0 bases removed from V and 3 bases from J, the gap between germline ends came to 8 bases. The germline V gene has CDR1 MGHRA and CDR2 YSYEKL. This CDR3 reads CASSQELRDTEAFF. The CDR3 nucleotides are TGCGCCAGCAGCCAAGAATTGCGGGACACTGAAGCTTTCTTT.

J is TRBJ1-2 and V is TRBV6-5; D perhaps matches TRBD1 (5 bases). This CDR3 has 14 residues. Trimming removed 6 bases at V and 4 bases at J, with 15 bases between. Per germline, CDR1 MNHEY and CDR2 SVGAGI. CDR3 nucleotides: TGTGCCAGCAGATCGGAAGGCAGGGCCTATGGCTACACCTTC. This encodes CASRSEGRAYGYTF.

The chain couples TRBV5-1 to TRBJ2-7, with D hard to call. The CDR3 loop spans 16 amino acids. Trimming took off 0 bases at V and 2 bases at J, with 15 bases between the two ends. Germline-derived CDR1 and CDR2 are SGHRS and YFSETQ. The DNA of the CDR3 is TGCGCCAGCAGCTTGGGGTTCGGGCGACCAGCCTACGAGCAGTACTTC. Translated: CASSLGFGRPAYEQYF.

The genes are TRBV5-5 and TRBJ1-3; D is uncertain. This CDR3 contains 14 residues. Trimming pared 0 bases from V and 3 bases from J, leaving 7 bases between. The V gene's germline CDR1 is SGHKS and CDR2 YYEKEE (reference sequence). The CDR3 loop is CASSLASLGNTIYF. As DNA, the CDR3 is TGTGCCAGCAGCTTGGCTTCGCTTGGAAACACCATATATTTT.

The chain is built from TRBV29-1 and TRBJ1-1; D not resolved. V gave up 1 base and J gave up 1 base, with 10 bases separating them. The germline CDR1 and CDR2 sequences are SQVTM and ANQGSEA. This CDR3 spans 14 amino acids. The CDR3 coding sequence is TGCAGCGTTGAAGGTGGGCACAAGAACACTGAAGCTTTCTTT. Amino acid sequence: CSVEGGHKNTEAFF.

The V call is TRBV6-5, the J call TRBJ1-1, with D hard to call. The CDR3 runs to 13 residues. The germline V gene has CDR1 MNHEY and CDR2 SVGAGI. With 6 bases removed from V and 0 bases from J, the gap between germline ends came to 8 bases. CDR3 loop: CASRSVMNTEAFF. The CDR3 region has the DNA TGTGCCAGCAGGTCCGTTATGAACACTGAAGCTTTCTTT.

Note on this clone: Other DNA sequences from this sample encode an identical CDR3 as well. The rearrangement links TRBV5-1 to TRBJ2-3; D unclear. Germline V CDR1 and CDR2: SGHRS, YFSETQ. The germline V and J ends were trimmed by 4 bases and 1 base, with 13 bases remaining between them. The CDR3 has 15 amino acids. The CDR3 coding sequence is TGCGCCAGCAGCCCCGTAGGTGGCCGCACAGATACGCAGTATTTT. Amino acids: CASSPVGGRTDTQYF.

The gene calls are TRBV19 and TRBJ1-2; D might be TRBD1 (5 bases). The CDR3 runs to 16 residues. CDR1 is LNHDA and CDR2 is SQIVND in the germline V gene (reference sequence). V lost 3 bases to trimming and J lost 8 bases, with 22 bases between them. The CDR3 DNA sequence: TGTGCCAGTAGTATTATTCGAGGGGACTCTATGCGGGGCTACACCTTC. It codes for CASSIIRGDSMRGYTF.

This clone came up once. V is TRBV4-1 and J is TRBJ1-4; D not resolved. Germline CDR1 is MGHRA and CDR2 is YSYEKL. V was pared by 0 bases and J by 10 bases, with 9 bases between. The CDR3 covers 13 residues. The CDR3 bases are TGCGCCAGCAGCCAAGAGGTTACCGGAAAACTGTTTTTT. Translation: CASSQEVTGKLFF.

V and J are TRBV14 and TRBJ2-7; no clear D. CDR1 and CDR2 from the germline V gene are SGHDN and FVKESK. Trimming left V 3 bases short and J 7 bases short, with 13 bases between. This CDR3 contains 13 residues. DNA for the CDR3: TGTGCCAGCAGCCAGAATTCTCTTGGGGAGCAGTACTTC. Translation: CASSQNSLGEQYF.

The rearrangement joins TRBV6-6 to TRBJ2-5, with 8 bases fitting TRBD1. J gave up 5 bases and V 4 bases, and 3 bases lay outside the gene matches. The CDR3 consists of 13 residues. Germline CDR1 reads MNHNY; CDR2 reads SVGAGI (reference sequence). CDR3 DNA: TGTGCCAGCAGTTTGACAGGGGCGGAGACCCAGTACTTC. It is translated as CASSLTGAETQYF.

The gene calls are TRBV25-1 and TRBJ2-5; 9 bases map to TRBD1. V lost 6 bases and J lost 2; bases outside the gene matches: 10. Germline V lookup: CDR1 MGHDK, CDR2 SYGVNS. The CDR3 runs to 16 residues. CDR3 coding DNA: TGTGCCAGCAGAGACAGGGGGTTCCTCAAGCAAGAGACCCAGTACTTC. This sequence encodes CASRDRGFLKQETQYF.

This clone occurred once. The gene calls are TRBV7-8 and TRBJ2-7, with 7 positions matching TRBD2. The length of the CDR3 is 16 residues. Germline V gene lookup returns CDR1 SGHVS and CDR2 FQNEAQ. V shed 5 bases, J shed 2 bases, and the junction held 12 bases outside the gene matches. The CDR3 DNA sequence: TGTGCCAGCAGCCTCCCAGCGGGGTTAGTTACCTACGAGCAGTACTTC. This codes for CASSLPAGLVTYEQYF.

The J gene is TRBJ2-5, the V gene TRBV5-1, with 8 positions matching TRBD2. J lost 3 bases, V lost 4 bases, and 5 bases had no gene match. This CDR3 has 14 residues. The germline gives CDR1 SGHRS, CDR2 YFSETQ. In DNA form, the CDR3 reads TGCGCCAGCAGCCCACGAGCGGGGGAAGAGACCCAGTACTTC. Its translation is CASSPRAGEETQYF.

V usage is TRBV9 and J usage is TRBJ1-4; the D gene is possibly TRBD1 (6 bases). V dropped 0 bases and J dropped 8 bases, with 14 bases sitting between them. Germline V gives CDR1 SGDLS, CDR2 YYNGEE. The CDR3 totals 15 residues. This CDR3 is CASSVGEGGREKLFF. The CDR3 coding sequence is TGTGCCAGCAGCGTAGGAGAGGGGGGCCGGGAAAAACTGTTTTTT.

The J gene is TRBJ2-6, the V gene TRBV27; D gene ambiguous. Per the germline V gene, CDR1 is MNHEY and CDR2 is SMNVEV (reference sequence). The V end was cut by 2 bases, the J end by 0 bases, with 14 bases between. This CDR3 region has 18 residues. The CDR3 sequence is CASSLGRGRTSGANVLTF. The CDR3 region has the DNA TGTGCCAGCAGTTTAGGAAGAGGCAGAACCTCTGGGGCCAACGTCCTGACTTTC. Together with reference TRBV27 and TRBJ2-6, the CDR3 gives the full variable domain: EAQVTQNPRYLITVTGKKLTVTCSQNMNHEYMSWYRQDPGLGLRQIYYSMNVEVTDKGDVPEGYKVSRKEKRNFPLILESPSPNQTSLYFCASSLGRGRTSGANVLTFGAGSRLTVL.

The chain uses TRBV9 and TRBJ1-4; 7 bases fit TRBD1. Germline trimming cut 0 bases from V and 14 bases from J; bases unmatched to any gene: 16. CDR1 SGDLS and CDR2 YYNGEE come from the germline V gene. The CDR3 is 16 residues long. CDR3 nucleotide sequence: TGTGCCAGCAGCGTAGATTGGACAGGCCTCTCGCGGGGGCTGTTTTTT. This translates into CASSVDWTGLSRGLFF.

The rearrangement links TRBV28 to TRBJ1-5; D is unclear. The CDR3 has 14 amino acids. CDR1 is MDHEN and CDR2 is SYDVKM in the germline V gene. Trimming removed 6 bases at V and 4 bases at J, with 13 bases between. This CDR3 reads CASSPGSRNQPQHF. CDR3 bases: TGTGCCAGCAGCCCGGGCAGCCGAAATCAGCCCCAGCATTTT.

The rearrangement joins TRBV7-9 to TRBJ2-1; TRBD2 matches 11 bases. The V gene's germline CDR1 is SEHNR and CDR2 FQNEAQ (reference sequence). The CDR3 is 16 amino acids. V lost 1 base to trimming and J lost 14 bases; unmatched junction nucleotides: 13. The CDR3 here is CASSLGGTSGSGFKFF. CDR3 nucleotides: TGTGCCAGCAGCTTAGGCGGGACTAGCGGTTCTGGATTTAAGTTCTTC.

Concerning this clone itself: Other DNA sequences in the same sample also yield this CDR3. V and J are TRBV7-2 and TRBJ2-5; 9 bases agree with TRBD1. The CDR3 loop spans 15 amino acids. Per germline, CDR1 SGHTA and CDR2 FQGNSA. The J segment lost 2 bases and the V segment lost 2 bases, leaving 3 bases of the junction unmatched. CDR3 region: CASSLMGQGQETQYF. As DNA, the CDR3 is TGTGCCAGCAGCTTAATGGGACAGGGTCAAGAGACCCAGTACTTC.